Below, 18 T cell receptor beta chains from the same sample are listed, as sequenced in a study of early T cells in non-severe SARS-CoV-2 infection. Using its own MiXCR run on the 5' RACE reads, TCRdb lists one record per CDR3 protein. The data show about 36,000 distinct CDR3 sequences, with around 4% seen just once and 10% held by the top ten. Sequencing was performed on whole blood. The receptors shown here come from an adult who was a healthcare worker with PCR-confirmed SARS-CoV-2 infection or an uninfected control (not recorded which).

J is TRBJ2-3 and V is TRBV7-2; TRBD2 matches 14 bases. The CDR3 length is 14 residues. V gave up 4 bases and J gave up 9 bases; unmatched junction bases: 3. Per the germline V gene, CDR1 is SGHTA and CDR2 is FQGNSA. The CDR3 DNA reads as TGTGCCAGCAGCTCGGGACTAGCGGGAGACACGCAGTATTTT. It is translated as CASSSGLAGDTQYF.

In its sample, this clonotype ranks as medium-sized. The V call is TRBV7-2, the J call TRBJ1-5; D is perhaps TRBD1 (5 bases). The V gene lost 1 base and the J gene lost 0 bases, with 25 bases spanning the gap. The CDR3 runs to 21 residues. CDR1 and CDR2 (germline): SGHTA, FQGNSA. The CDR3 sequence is CASSLERRSRDKPRSNQPQHF. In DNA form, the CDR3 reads TGTGCCAGCAGCTTAGAGCGGAGGAGCAGGGATAAACCACGTAGCAATCAGCCCCAGCATTTT.

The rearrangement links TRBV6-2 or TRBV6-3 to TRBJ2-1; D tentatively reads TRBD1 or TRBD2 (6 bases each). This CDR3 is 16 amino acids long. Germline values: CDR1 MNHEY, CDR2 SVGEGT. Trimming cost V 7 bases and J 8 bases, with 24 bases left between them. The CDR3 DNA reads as TGTGCCAGCACCGCACCCAAGGGGGGCTTAATCCATGAGCAGTTCTTC. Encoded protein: CASTAPKGGLIHEQFF.

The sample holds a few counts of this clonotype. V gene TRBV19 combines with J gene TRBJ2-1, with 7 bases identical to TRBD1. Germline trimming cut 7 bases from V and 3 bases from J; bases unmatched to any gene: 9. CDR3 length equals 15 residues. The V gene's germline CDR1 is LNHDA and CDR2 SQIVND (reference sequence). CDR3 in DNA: TGTGCCAGTACCCAGAGAGGGGGCCTCTACAATGAGCAGTTCTTC. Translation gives CASTQRGGLYNEQFF.

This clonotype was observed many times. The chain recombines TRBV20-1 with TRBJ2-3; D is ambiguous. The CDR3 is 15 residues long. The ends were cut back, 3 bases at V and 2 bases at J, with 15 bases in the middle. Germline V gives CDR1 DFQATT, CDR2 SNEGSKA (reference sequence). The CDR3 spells CSASKEQTITDTQYF. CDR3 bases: TGCAGTGCTAGTAAGGAGCAGACCATCACAGATACGCAGTATTTT.

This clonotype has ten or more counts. The CDR3 region has the DNA TGTGCCAGCAGCTTAAACGTTGGGGCTAGCGGGAGAAACGAGCAGTACTTC. Translation gives CASSLNVGASGRNEQYF. V and J are TRBV7-9 and TRBJ2-7, with TRBD2 identical over 10 bases. The V and J ends lost 2 bases and 5 bases, in that order; junction bases with no gene match: 12. Germline CDR1 SEHNR, CDR2 FQNEAQ (reference sequence). This CDR3 comprises 17 residues.

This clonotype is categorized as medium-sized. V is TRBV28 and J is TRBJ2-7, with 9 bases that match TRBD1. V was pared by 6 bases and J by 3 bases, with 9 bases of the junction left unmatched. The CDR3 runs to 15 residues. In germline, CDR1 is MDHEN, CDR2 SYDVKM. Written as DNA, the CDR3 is TGTGCCAGCAGGCTGGGGACAGGGAGTTTCTACGAGCAGTACTTC. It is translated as CASRLGTGSFYEQYF.

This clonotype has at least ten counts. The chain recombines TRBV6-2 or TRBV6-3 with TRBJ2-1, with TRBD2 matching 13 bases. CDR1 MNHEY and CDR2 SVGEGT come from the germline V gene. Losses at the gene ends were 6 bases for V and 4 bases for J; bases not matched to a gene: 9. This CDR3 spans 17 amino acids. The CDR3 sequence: CASSPTSGRAPYNEQFF. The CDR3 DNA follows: TGTGCCAGCAGCCCTACTAGCGGGAGGGCCCCATACAATGAGCAGTTCTTC.

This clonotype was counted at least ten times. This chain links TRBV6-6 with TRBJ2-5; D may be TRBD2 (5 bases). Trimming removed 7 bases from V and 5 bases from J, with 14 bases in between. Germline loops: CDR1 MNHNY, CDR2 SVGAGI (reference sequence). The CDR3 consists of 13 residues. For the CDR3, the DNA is TGTGCCAGCACCCACGGGGATGTCGAGACCCAGTACTTC. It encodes CASTHGDVETQYF.

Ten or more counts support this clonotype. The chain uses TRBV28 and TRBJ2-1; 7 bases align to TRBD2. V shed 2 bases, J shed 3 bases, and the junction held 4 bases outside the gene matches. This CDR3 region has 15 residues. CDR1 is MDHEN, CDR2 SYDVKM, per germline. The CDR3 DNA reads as TGTGCCAGCAGTTTACCCGGGACTAACTACAATGAGCAGTTCTTC. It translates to CASSLPGTNYNEQFF.

The CDR3 sequence is CSAKGRGTEAFF. The CDR3, as DNA: TGCAGTGCTAAGGGGAGAGGGACCGAAGCTTTCTTT. The chain combines TRBV20-1 with TRBJ1-1, with D possibly TRBD1 on 5 matching bases. CDR1 and CDR2 from the germline V gene are DFQATT and SNEGSKA (reference sequence). The CDR3 extends over 12 amino acids. Between the trimmed V and J ends, which lost 4 bases and 8 bases, there was a span of 14 bases.

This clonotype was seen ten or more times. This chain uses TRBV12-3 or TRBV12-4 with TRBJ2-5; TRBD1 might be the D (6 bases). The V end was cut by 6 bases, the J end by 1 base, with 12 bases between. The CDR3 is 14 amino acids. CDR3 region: CASSQGTIQETQYF. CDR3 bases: TGTGCCAGCAGCCAAGGGACAATCCAAGAGACCCAGTACTTC.

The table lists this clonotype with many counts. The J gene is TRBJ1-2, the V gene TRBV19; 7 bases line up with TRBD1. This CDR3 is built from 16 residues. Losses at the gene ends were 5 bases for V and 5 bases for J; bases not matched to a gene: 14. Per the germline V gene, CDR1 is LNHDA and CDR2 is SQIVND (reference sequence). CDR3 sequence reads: CASSLFGDSLFYGYTF. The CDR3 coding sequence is TGTGCCAGTAGTCTCTTCGGGGACAGCCTCTTTTATGGCTACACCTTC.

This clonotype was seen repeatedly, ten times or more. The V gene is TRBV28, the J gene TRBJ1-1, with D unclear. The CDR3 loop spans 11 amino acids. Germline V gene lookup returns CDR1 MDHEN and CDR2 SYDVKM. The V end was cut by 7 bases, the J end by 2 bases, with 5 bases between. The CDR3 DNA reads TGTGCCAGCATTTCAAACACTGAAGCTTTCTTT. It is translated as CASISNTEAFF.

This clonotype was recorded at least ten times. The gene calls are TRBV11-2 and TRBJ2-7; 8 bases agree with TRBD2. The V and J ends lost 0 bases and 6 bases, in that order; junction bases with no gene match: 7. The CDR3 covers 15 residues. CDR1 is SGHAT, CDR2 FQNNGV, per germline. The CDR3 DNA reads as TGTGCCAGCAGCTTAGAAAGCGGGAGTCTTGCCGAGCAGTACTTC. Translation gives CASSLESGSLAEQYF. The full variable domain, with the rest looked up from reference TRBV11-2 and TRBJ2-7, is EAGVAQSPRYKIIEKRQSVAFWCNPISGHATLYWYQQILGQGPKLLIQFQNNGVVDDSQLPKDRFSAERLKGVDSTLKIQPAKLEDSAVYLCASSLESGSLAEQYFGPGTRLTVT.

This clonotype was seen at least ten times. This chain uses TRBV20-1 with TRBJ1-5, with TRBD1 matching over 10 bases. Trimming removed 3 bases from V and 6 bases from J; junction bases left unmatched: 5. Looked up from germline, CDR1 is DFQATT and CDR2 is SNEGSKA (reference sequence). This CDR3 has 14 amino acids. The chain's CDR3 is CSASETGGIQPQHF. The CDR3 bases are TGCAGTGCTAGCGAGACAGGGGGCATTCAGCCCCAGCATTTT.

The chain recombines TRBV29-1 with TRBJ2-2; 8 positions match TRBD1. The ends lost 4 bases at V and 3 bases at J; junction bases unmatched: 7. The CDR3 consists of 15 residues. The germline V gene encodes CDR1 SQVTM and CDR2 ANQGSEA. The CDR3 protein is CSVVGDRSYTGELFF. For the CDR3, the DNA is TGCAGCGTTGTTGGGGACAGGTCTTACACCGGGGAGCTGTTTTTT.

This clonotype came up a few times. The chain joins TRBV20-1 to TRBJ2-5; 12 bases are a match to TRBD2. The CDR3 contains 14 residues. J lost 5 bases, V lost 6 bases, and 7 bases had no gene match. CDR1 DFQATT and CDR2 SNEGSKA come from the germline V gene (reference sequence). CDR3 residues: CSALTSGRGETQYF. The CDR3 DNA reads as TGCAGTGCGTTGACTAGCGGGAGAGGGGAGACCCAGTACTTC.